This TCR beta chain derives from a study of blood T cell repertoires in COVID-19. Turning to the study itself: Collection of acute and convalescent COVID-19 samples took place in the United States, Italy and Spain. Sample material is recorded as cDNA or gDNA derived from T cells, B-cell-depleted T cells, or PBMCs.

Profiling relied on immunoSEQ multiplex PCR, and the TCRdb table lists in-frame clones only, not all of them. Among 340,000 or so clones listed, 83% were seen once. This CDR3 has 13 amino acids. Germline CDR1 reads MNHEY; CDR2 reads SVGAGI. Trimming removed 7 bases from V and 3 bases from J, with 10 bases in between. The chain couples TRBV6-5 to TRBJ2-1; a possible D gene is TRBD2 (5 bases). The sequenced sample was peripheral blood. This receptor was obtained from a man aged 25-45 years with active or convalescent COVID-19. The CDR3, as DNA: TGTGCCAGCACAGCGGAGATCTACAATGAGCAGTTCTTC. It translates to CASTAEIYNEQFF.